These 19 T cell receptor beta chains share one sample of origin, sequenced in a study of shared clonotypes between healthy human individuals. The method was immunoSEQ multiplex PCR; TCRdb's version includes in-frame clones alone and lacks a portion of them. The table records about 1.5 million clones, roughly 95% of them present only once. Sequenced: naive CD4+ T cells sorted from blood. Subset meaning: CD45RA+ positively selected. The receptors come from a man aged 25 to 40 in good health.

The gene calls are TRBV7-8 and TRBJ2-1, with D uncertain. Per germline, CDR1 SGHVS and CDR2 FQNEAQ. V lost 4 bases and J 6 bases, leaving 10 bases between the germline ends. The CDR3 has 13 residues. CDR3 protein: CASSSDTSNEQFF. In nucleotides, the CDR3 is TGTGCCAGCAGCTCCGACACTTCCAATGAGCAGTTCTTC.

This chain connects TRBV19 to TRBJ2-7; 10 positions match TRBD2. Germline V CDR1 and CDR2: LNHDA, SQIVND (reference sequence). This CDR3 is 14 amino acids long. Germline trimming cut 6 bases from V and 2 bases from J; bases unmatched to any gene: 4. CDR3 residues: CASRRTSGTYEQYF. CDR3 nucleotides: TGTGCCAGTAGGAGGACTAGCGGAACCTACGAGCAGTACTTC.

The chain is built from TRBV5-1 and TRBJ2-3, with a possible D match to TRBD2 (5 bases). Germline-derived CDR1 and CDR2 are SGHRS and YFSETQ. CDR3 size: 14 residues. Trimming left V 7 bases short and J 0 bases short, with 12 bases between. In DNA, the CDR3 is TGCGCCAGCCGAACTAGACCTAGCACAGATACGCAGTATTTT. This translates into CASRTRPSTDTQYF.

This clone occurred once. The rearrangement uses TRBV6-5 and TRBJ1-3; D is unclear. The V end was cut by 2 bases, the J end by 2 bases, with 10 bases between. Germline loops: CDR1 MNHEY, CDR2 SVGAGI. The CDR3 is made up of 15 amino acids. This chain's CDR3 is CASSYDPYPGNTIYF. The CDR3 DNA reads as TGTGCCAGCAGTTACGACCCCTACCCTGGAAACACCATATATTTT.

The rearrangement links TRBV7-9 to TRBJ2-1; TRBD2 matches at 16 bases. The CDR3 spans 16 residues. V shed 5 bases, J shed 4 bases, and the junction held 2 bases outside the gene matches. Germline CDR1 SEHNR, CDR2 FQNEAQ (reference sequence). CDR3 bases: TGTGCCAGCAGCGGGACTAGCGGGAGGGTATACAATGAGCAGTTCTTC. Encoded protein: CASSGTSGRVYNEQFF.

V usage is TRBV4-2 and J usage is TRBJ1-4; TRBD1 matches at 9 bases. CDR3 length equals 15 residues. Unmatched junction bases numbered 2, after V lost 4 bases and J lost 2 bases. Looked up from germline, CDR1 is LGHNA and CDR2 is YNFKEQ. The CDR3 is CASSPGTGTNEKLFF. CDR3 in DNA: TGTGCCAGCAGCCCCGGGACAGGGACTAATGAAAAACTGTTTTTT.

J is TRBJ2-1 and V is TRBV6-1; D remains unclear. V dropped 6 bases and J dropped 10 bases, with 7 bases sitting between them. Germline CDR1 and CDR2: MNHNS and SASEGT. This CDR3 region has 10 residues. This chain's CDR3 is CASSGYEQFF. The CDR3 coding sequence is TGTGCCAGCAGCGGTTACGAGCAGTTCTTC.

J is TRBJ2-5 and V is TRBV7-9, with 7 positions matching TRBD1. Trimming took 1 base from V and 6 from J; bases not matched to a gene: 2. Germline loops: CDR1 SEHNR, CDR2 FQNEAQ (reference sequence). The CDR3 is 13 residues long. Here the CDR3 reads CASSLGQGKTQYF. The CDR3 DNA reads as TGTGCCAGCAGCTTAGGACAGGGAAAGACCCAGTACTTC.

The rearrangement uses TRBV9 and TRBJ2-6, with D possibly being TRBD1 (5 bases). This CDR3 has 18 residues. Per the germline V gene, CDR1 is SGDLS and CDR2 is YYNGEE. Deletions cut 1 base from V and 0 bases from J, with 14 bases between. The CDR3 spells CASSVFRRGSSGANVLTF. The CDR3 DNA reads TGTGCCAGCAGCGTATTTAGAAGGGGCAGCTCTGGGGCCAACGTCCTGACTTTC.

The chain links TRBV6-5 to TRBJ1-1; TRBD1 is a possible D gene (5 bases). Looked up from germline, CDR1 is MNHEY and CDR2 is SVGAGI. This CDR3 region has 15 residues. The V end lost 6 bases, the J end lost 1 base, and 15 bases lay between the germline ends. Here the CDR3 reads CASRLFGGGNTEAFF. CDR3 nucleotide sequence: TGTGCCAGCAGGTTGTTTGGGGGGGGGAACACTGAAGCTTTCTTT.

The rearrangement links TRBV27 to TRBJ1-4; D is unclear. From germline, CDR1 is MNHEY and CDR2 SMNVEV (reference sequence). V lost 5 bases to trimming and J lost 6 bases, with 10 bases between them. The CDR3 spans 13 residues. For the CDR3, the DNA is TGTGCCAGCAGTGTTAACGGTGATGAAAAACTGTTTTTT. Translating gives CASSVNGDEKLFF.

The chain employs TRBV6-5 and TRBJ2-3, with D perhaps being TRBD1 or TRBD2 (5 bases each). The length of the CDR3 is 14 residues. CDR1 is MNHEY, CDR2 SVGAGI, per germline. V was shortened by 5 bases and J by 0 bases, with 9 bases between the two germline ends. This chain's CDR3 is CASSRGTSTDTQYF. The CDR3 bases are TGTGCCAGCAGTCGAGGGACGAGCACAGATACGCAGTATTTT.

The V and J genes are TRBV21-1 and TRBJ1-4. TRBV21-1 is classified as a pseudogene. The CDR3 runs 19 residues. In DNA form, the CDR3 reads TGTGCCAGCAGCCCTCCGAGGGGCGTGACCGGAGTAATCAATGAAAAACTGTTTTTT. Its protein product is CASSPPRGVTGVINEKLFF.

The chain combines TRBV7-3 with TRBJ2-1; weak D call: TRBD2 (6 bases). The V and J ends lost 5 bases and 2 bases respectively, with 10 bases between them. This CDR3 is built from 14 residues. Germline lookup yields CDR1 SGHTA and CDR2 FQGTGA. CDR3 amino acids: CASSQTGAYNEQFF. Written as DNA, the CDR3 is TGTGCCAGCAGCCAGACGGGAGCCTACAATGAGCAGTTCTTC.

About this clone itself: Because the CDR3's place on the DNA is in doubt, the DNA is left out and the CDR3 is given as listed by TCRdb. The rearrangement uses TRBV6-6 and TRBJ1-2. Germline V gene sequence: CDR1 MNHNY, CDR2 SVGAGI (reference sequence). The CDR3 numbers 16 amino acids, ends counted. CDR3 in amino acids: CASSDFGSGENYGYTF.

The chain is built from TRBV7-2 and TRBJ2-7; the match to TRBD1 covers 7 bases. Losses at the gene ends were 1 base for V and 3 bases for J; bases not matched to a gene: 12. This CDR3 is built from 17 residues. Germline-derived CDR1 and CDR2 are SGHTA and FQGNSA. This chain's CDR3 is CASSLVAGTAPHYEQYF. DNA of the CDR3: TGTGCCAGCAGCTTAGTGGCAGGGACAGCCCCCCACTACGAGCAGTACTTC.

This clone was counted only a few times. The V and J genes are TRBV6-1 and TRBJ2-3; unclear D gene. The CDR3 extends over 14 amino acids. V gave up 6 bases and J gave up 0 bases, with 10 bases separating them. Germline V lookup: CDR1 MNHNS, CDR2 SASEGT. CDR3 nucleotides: TGTGCCAGCAGATCCGGAACTAGCACAGATACGCAGTATTTT. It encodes CASRSGTSTDTQYF.

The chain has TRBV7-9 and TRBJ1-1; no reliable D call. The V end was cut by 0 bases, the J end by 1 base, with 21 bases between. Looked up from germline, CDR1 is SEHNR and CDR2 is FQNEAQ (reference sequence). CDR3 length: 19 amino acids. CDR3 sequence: CASSLARRDVRLENTEAFF. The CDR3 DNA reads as TGTGCCAGCAGCTTAGCCCGGAGGGATGTAAGGTTGGAGAACACTGAAGCTTTCTTT.

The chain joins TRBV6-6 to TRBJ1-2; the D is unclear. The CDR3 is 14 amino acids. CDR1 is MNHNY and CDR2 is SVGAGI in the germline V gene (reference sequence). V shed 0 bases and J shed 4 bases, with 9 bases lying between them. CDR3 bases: TGTGCCAGCAGTTACTCCGGGCAGATCTATGGCTACACCTTC. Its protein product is CASSYSGQIYGYTF.